This T cell receptor beta chain was found in a study of T cells in Graves' hyperthyroidism and ophthalmopathy. Stable disease denoted Graves' hyperthyroidism without ophthalmopathy progression within 18 months. Fresh peripheral blood, 10 ml, was the source of the PBMCs. This clonotype was recorded at least ten times. TCR beta CDR3 regions were amplified from RNA transcripts. Using the HTBI primer set, a first-round RT-PCR was run on the TCR CDR3. TCRdb called the multiplex PCR reads again in MiXCR, with one record for every CDR3 protein. Here the sample spans fewer than 200,000 distinct CDR3 sequences, around 15% being singletons. V shed 7 bases and J 4 bases; nucleotides not matched to a gene: 7. CDR3 length equals 14 residues.

This chain links TRBV12-3 or TRBV12-4 with TRBJ2-4; 7 nucleotides align to TRBD1. Sequencing used blood. This TCR came from a woman aged 45 to 65 with Graves' hyperthyroidism. CDR3 residues: CASTLTGRKNIQYF. The CDR3 nucleotides read TGTGCCAGCACCCTGACAGGGCGTAAAAACATTCAGTACTTC.